The following is a T cell receptor (beta chain) sequence with its context. Its recognized antigen is unknown. No much larger clonotype is one base removed from it; base qualities were not supplied. These data belong to a study of cytomegalovirus exposure and HLA in healthy donors (dated by TCRdb to about 2017). For the wider study: An earlier analysis of approximately 640 of the donors reported about 290 Gb of sequence data and roughly 100 million unique TCR beta sequences from around 200 million T cells. Typing coverage varied by locus: about 629-640 donors for A, B, C, DRB1 and DQB1; some 520 for DQA1; over 600 for DPA1; approximately 470 for DPB1. HLA typing included class I and class II loci at four-digit resolution. Of the 350 to 450 genotyped donors, less than 90% were placed in the genetic ancestry cluster associated with self-reported Caucasian donors. All discovery cohort repertoires had been generated on a single sequencing platform. An earlier analysis of around 580 of the donors used high-throughput TCR beta sequencing to judge whether each TCR beta V gene segment behaved as functional or pseudogenic. In the later analysis, no new phenotypic data were used to find candidate immune exposures; instead, reliance was placed on TCR beta sequences and their occurrence across donors. The study profiled the T cell repertoires of approximately 700 subjects by immunosequencing and related them to cytomegalovirus serostatus. To study patterns of TCR occurrence, a later analysis re-analyzed previously published TCR beta repertoires from 666 donors and added high-resolution HLA genotyping. In addition to the first cohort of approximately 670 subjects, a separate validation cohort of 120 different subjects was used. The study aimed to test whether cataloging public T cell receptors could reveal signatures of past pathogen exposure. On average, around 230,000 unique TCR beta nucleotide sequences were sequenced per donor among about 400 genotyped donors of the cohort, with 15% to 20% of those sequences being non-productive. To predict cytomegalovirus infection status, the study combined high-throughput TCR immunosequencing, statistical association of individual TCRs with disease status, and machine learning. An early release covering over 500 HLA-typed donors comprised roughly 300 gigabases of sequencing data and some 79 million unique TCR sequences. Several DR-DQ haplotypes were handled as single units for association and clustering because linkage in the cohort was strong. Donor age, sex, ethnicity and CMV serostatus were compiled alongside the repertoire data. In a later genetic analysis, genome-wide SNP genotypes for about 55% of the roughly 670 donors were used, and that subset was treated as a discovery cohort. Results the study describes overall, beyond this receptor: According to a later analysis, TCR association rates differed among HLA loci, with DRB1 alleles showing the most associated TCRs and HLA-C alleles showing the fewest. Several of the top co-occurrence clusters appeared to be linked to parvovirus B19, influenza, CMV and Epstein-Barr virus, according to a later analysis. Compared with the roughly 700-donor mean, donors in an Asian-associated ancestry cluster had fewer N-insertions in productive TCRs, according to a later genetic analysis. The sequencing pipeline was judged likely to have produced a cluster of highly shared sequence variants as a technical artifact. Only TCR beta chains were sequenced in this cohort, and the absence of alpha or paired-chain data limited detectable features. Specific HLA alleles were associated with 15,000 to 20,000 TCR beta sequences at a false discovery rate of 0.05 in a later analysis. In a later genetic analysis, a missense DCLRE1C variant was associated with V-gene and J-gene trimming of TCR beta chains, and the association was replicated in an independent cohort. Roughly uniform sequencing depth across donors was assumed in presence/absence analyses, although this assumption may not hold. In both the original and validation cohorts, the classifier was reported to diagnose cytomegalovirus status with high specificity and sensitivity. The earlier analysis of some 560 of the donors excluded approximately 17 rarely observed V segments, including chromosome 9 orphons, because counts were too low. Most TCR sequences were seen in very few donors, while some public TCRs were found in many individuals. An earlier analysis of 587 of the donors showed that most TCR beta V segments appeared in productive rearrangements either about 87% or about 30% of the time, which broadly matched IMGT annotations. Linkage disequilibrium might explain the correlated functional status among segregating V segments, but an unknown experimental factor could not be excluded. In a later analysis, HLA-associated TCR beta chains were found to be more clonally expanded and to have lower generation probabilities than equally common non-associated chains. For the cohort, immune exposure information was limited to CMV serostatus. The study gave a list of about 170 TCR beta chains associated with cytomegalovirus. The authors suggested that the approach could potentially be extended to other disease states and immunological phenotypes. A further reported finding was that TCR beta sequences accurately predicted the HLA-A and HLA-B alleles for most subjects in the first cohort. The 87-base-pair reads could not distinguish some IMGT-functional V segments, including TRBV6-2 and TRBV6-3, so those segments were excluded. When HLA alleles, especially DR and DQ, strongly co-occurred, TCR associations were difficult to assign to individual alleles. Most CMV-associated TCR beta chains appeared to be HLA-restricted in a later analysis, and the HLA associations seemed to be driven largely by CMV exposure. HLA typing was unavailable for some donors at each locus, so association tests used only the typed subset. Three of the identified cytomegalovirus-associated TCR beta chains were confirmed in vitro to be specific for cytomegalovirus antigens.

In total, approximately 700 healthy bone marrow donors made up the cohort. Cohort members were all nominally healthy when sampled, although unrecorded immune exposures were likely present. The donor was CMV seropositive and belonged to the group of about 290 seropositive cohort members. Each donor provided a peripheral blood sample, and peripheral blood mononuclear cells were used for TCR beta sequencing. The Qiagen DNeasy Blood Extraction Kit was used to extract genomic DNA from the blood cell samples. The library was made by the immunoSEQ multiplex PCR assay. A mixture of 60 forward primers for TCR Vbeta segments and 13 reverse primers for TCR Jbeta segments was used in the multiplex PCR. A multiplex PCR assay on genomic DNA amplified the CDR3 region of rearranged TCR beta genes. On the Illumina HiSeq System, the amplified TCR beta libraries were sequenced as 87-base-pair reads. For the original study's pipeline: A later analysis tallied 70 million to 100 million unique TCR beta chains across the 600 to 700 repertoires, and around 9.9 million of those chains were shared by two or more donors. To remove PCR and sequencing errors, raw reads were error-corrected and collapsed into unique sequences using a nearest-neighbor algorithm that merged closely related sequences. CDR3 sequences were aligned to IMGT reference sequences to assign V, D and J gene segments. For a sequence to be retained, a match of at least six nucleotides was required to both a V gene segment and a J gene segment. Rearrangements were classified as productive when the CDR3 lacked stop codons and remained in frame with V and J, and all other rearrangements were classified as non-productive. Following IMGT convention, CDR3 was defined as the stretch from the second conserved V-encoded cysteine up to the conserved J-encoded phenylalanine. The earlier analysis of about 500 of the donors excluded sequences that lacked an unambiguous match to a single V gene segment. An earlier analysis of almost 600 of the donors classified V segments as functional when productive rearrangements were above 56.7% and as segregating when the standard deviation between donors was above 5%. To diagnose cytomegalovirus status from the catalog of TCR beta chain sequences, a statistical classification framework was built. In a later analysis, V and J genes were assigned by comparing TCR nucleotide sequences against IMGT/GENE-DB human TR gene sequences. The TCRdist pipeline was used in a later analysis to assign CDR3 sequences and most-parsimonious VDJ recombination scenarios. In a later analysis, each TCR beta chain was defined by its CDR3 amino acid sequence together with its V-gene family, and reads lacking a unique V-gene family were excluded. As a way to deal with suspected cross-contamination and a sequencing artifact, a later analysis dropped over 550 nucleotide sequences that were highly shared and had low generation probability. In a later analysis, a clonal expansion index for each public chain was calculated from normalized within-repertoire ranks of inferred template counts. A later analysis computed generation probabilities with a VDJ recombination model fitted to out-of-frame rearrangements, and checked the results against IGoR. In a later analysis, TCR-TCR, TCR-HLA and TCR-CMV co-occurrence was scored with hypergeometric tests, and a repertoire-size bias correction was applied to TCR pairs. False discovery rates were estimated in a later analysis by permuting HLA or CMV assignments 20 times. In a later analysis, co-occurring TCRs were grouped with DBSCAN, and TCRdist sequence similarity was added when clustering was performed within HLA-allele-positive subsets. Repertoires with fewer than 30,000 or more than 120,000 public chains, plus five repertoires with anomalous nucleotide sharing, were excluded from co-occurrence clustering. The table was pulled from immuneACCESS by TCRdb, which kept in-frame rearrangements only. Such tables lose some clones; where checked, under half of the loss comes from unresolved V genes, and the rest has no known cause. V and J calls and clone size come straight from that table; D and trimming were deduced from the DNA. The sample table holds around 170,000 clones, of which roughly 80% were seen once. The ten largest clonotypes hold roughly 1.4% of the sample.

The germline V and J ends show losses of 0 bases and 10 bases respectively, and no gene match explains 8 bases of the junction. CDR1 is given as MGHRA and CDR2 as YSYEKL, both from the germline V gene. There are 14 amino acids in the CDR3, from cysteine to phenylalanine inclusive. The read is trimmed to its CDR3 DNA, 42 bases read in frame from base 1. The sequence was obtained from a man aged 45-65 years in good health and CMV-seropositive. Specimen: PBMCs. In this chain, TRBV4-1 is recombined with TRBJ2-7; 8 nucleotides in the junction match TRBD2. The DNA sequence is given as TGCGCCAGCAGCCAAGAAGGGCTAGCGGGTCCACAGTACTTC. Its protein reads: CASSQEGLAGPQYF.